This TCR beta chain was recorded in a study of blood T cell repertoires in COVID-19. In the study overall: The study drew acute and convalescent COVID-19 samples from the United States, Italy and Spain. The cDNA or gDNA used as material had been derived from T cells, B-cell-depleted T cells, or PBMCs.

In this sample, this clone turned up a few times. In the study's own analysis: Amplification of reference gene primers was used by the study to estimate nucleated cell counts. TCRdb's table, derived via immunoSEQ multiplex PCR, lists solely in-frame clones and lacks some. V and J calls plus clone size are reproduced from that table; the DNA served to infer D and trimming. This repertoire shows about 220,000 clones, approximately 82% found once; its top ten account for about 3.9%. CDR3 length: 15 residues. CDR1 and CDR2 (germline): SGHTA, FQGNSA. V was clipped by 5 bases and J by 10 bases; unmatched bases: 12.

This chain joins TRBV7-2 and TRBJ1-5, with 9 positions matching TRBD1. The clonotype originates from a woman of 80 years or more with acute or convalescent COVID-19. The sequencing sample was made of peripheral blood. CDR3 in DNA: TGTGCCAGCAGCAAGGGACAGGGCGGGGAGGTACCCCAGCATTTT. Translation: CASSKGQGGEVPQHF.